This T cell receptor (beta chain) came from a study of blood T cell repertoires in COVID-19. About the research overall: Sources were T cells, B-cell-depleted T cells, or PBMCs; the material itself was cDNA or gDNA.

This CDR3 has 16 residues. CDR1 is LNHNV and CDR2 is YYDKDF in the germline V gene (reference sequence). V was pared by 8 bases and J by 5 bases, with 15 bases of the junction left unmatched. Some clones are missing from TCRdb's copy, which holds only in-frame ones; the method was immunoSEQ multiplex PCR. Here the sample spans about half a million clones, 75% to 90% being singletons. The TCR was taken from a man in his late teens or twenties with COVID-19, enrolled during active disease. Sequenced sample: peripheral blood. The V gene is TRBV15, the J gene TRBJ2-3; 8 nucleotides line up with TRBD2. The DNA for the CDR3 is TGTGCCACCCAGCCCCTCCGTAGCGGGGTGGTAGATACGCAGTATTTT. It encodes CATQPLRSGVVDTQYF.